The 16 T cell receptor beta chains listed next were all sequenced from one sample in a study of blood T cell repertoires in COVID-19. Using immunoSEQ multiplex PCR, the repertoire was profiled, and TCRdb retains in-frame clones only, with some absent. Altogether 310,000 or so clones are present, around nine tenths being singletons, with the ten largest covering approximately 4%. Material: peripheral blood. The receptors originated from a woman aged 50 to 60 with active or convalescent COVID-19.

The chain has TRBV10-3 and TRBJ2-7; 11 nucleotides line up with TRBD2. The CDR3 is 15 amino acids. The germline V gene encodes CDR1 ENHRY and CDR2 SYGVKD. The V segment lost 10 bases and the J segment 2 bases; nucleotides outside the gene matches: 10. The CDR3 is CATVELAGDPYEQYF. In DNA, the CDR3 is TGTGCCACCGTCGAACTAGCGGGAGATCCCTACGAGCAGTACTTC.

This rearrangement joins TRBV19 to TRBJ1-1; 10 positions agree with TRBD1. V was pared by 5 bases and J by 7 bases, with 13 bases of the junction left unmatched. CDR1 LNHDA and CDR2 SQIVND come from the germline V gene (reference sequence). The CDR3 is 16 amino acids. The CDR3 here is CASSAYAGTGAIEAFF. The CDR3 coding sequence is TGTGCCAGTAGTGCCTATGCCGGGACAGGGGCTATTGAAGCTTTCTTT.

This clone was found once. The chain employs TRBV4-3 and TRBJ1-1; 7 nucleotides align to TRBD1. V gave up 0 bases and J gave up 3 bases; unmatched junction bases: 10. Germline lookup yields CDR1 LGHNA and CDR2 YSLEER. The CDR3 length is 17 residues. The CDR3 sequence: CASSQDRRARGDTEAFF. The DNA for the CDR3 is TGCGCCAGCAGCCAAGATCGGCGGGCCAGGGGGGACACTGAAGCTTTCTTT.

This clone was counted once. CDR3 bases: TGTGCCAGCAGTCCAACAGGCTATGGCTACACCTTC. Amino acids: CASSPTGYGYTF. J is TRBJ1-2 and V is TRBV27; the D gene is possibly TRBD1 (5 bases). Trimming removed 5 bases from V and 4 bases from J, with 8 bases in between. The CDR3 has 12 amino acids. Germline CDR1 and CDR2: MNHEY and SMNVEV (reference sequence).

The rearrangement uses TRBV11-2 and TRBJ1-3; D is possibly TRBD1 (6 bases). This CDR3 spans 14 amino acids. The V end was cut by 5 bases, the J end by 4 bases, with 12 bases between. Per germline, CDR1 SGHAT and CDR2 FQNNGV. As DNA, the CDR3 is TGTGCCAGCAGCCTCTCCGGACAGGGAAACACCATATATTTT. As protein: CASSLSGQGNTIYF.

The CDR3 DNA follows: TGTGCCAGCAGCTCACAGGGGTTCTATACGCAGTATTTT. It specifies CASSSQGFYTQYF. The chain uses TRBV7-2 and TRBJ2-3; 7 nucleotides match TRBD1. CDR3 length: 13 residues. The V and J ends lost 4 bases and 7 bases, in that order; junction bases with no gene match: 5. Germline CDR1 SGHTA, CDR2 FQGNSA.

The genes are TRBV18 and TRBJ1-2; TRBD1 agrees at 7 bases. CDR1 KGHSH and CDR2 LQKENI come from the germline V gene. Germline trimming cut 5 bases from V and 3 bases from J; bases unmatched to any gene: 3. CDR3 length: 13 amino acids. The CDR3, as DNA: TGTGCCAGCTCATTCGGACAGGACTATGGCTACACCTTC. It translates to CASSFGQDYGYTF.

The J gene is TRBJ1-1, the V gene TRBV9, with a possible D match to TRBD1 (5 bases). This CDR3 spans 13 amino acids. The V end lost 0 bases, the J end lost 7 bases, and 10 bases lay between the germline ends. CDR1 SGDLS and CDR2 YYNGEE come from the germline V gene. CDR3 sequence (DNA): TGTGCCAGCAGCGTAGCTTCCGACAGTGAAGCTTTCTTT. Protein product: CASSVASDSEAFF. Variable domain in full (rest from reference TRBV9 and TRBJ1-1): DSGVTQTPKHLITATGQRVTLRCSPRSGDLSVYWYQQSLDQGLQFLIQYYNGEERAKGNILERFSAQQFPDLHSELNLSSLELGDSALYFCASSVASDSEAFFGQGTRLTVV.

Remarks on this clone: Additional DNA sequences in this sample encode the identical CDR3. This chain's CDR3 is CASSYSRLAGSYEQYF. CDR3 nucleotide sequence: TGTGCCAGCAGTTACTCGAGGCTAGCGGGAAGCTACGAGCAGTACTTC. The rearrangement joins TRBV6-2 or TRBV6-3 to TRBJ2-7; 9 bases are shared with TRBD2. Germline V gene lookup returns CDR1 MNHEY and CDR2 SVGEGT. CDR3 length: 16 amino acids. V shed 0 bases and J 3 bases; nucleotides not matched to a gene: 6.

The chain uses TRBV19 and TRBJ1-2; D not resolved. The germline CDR1 and CDR2 sequences are LNHDA and SQIVND (reference sequence). V dropped 4 bases and J dropped 2 bases, with 11 bases sitting between them. The CDR3 sequence is 14 residues long. CDR3 in amino acids: CASSTQRKNYGYTF. The CDR3 bases are TGTGCCAGTAGTACACAGAGAAAAAACTATGGCTACACCTTC.

This chain connects TRBV30 to TRBJ1-3; D ambiguous. This CDR3 has 13 residues. V gave up 2 bases and J gave up 4 bases, with 9 bases separating them. Germline loops: CDR1 GTSNPN, CDR2 SVGIG (reference sequence). The CDR3 is CAWSSTSGNTIYF. The CDR3 nucleotides read TGTGCCTGGAGTTCTACCTCCGGAAACACCATATATTTT.

The gene calls are TRBV5-6 and TRBJ1-1; D not resolved. Per germline, CDR1 SGHDT and CDR2 YYEEEE. The CDR3 has 12 amino acids. The V end was cut by 3 bases, the J end by 0 bases, with 3 bases between. The CDR3 sequence: CASSSMNTEAFF. The CDR3 bases are TGTGCCAGCAGCTCTATGAACACTGAAGCTTTCTTT. Filled out from reference TRBV5-6 and TRBJ1-1, the complete variable domain reads DAGVTQSPTHLIKTRGQQVTLRCSPKSGHDTVSWYQQALGQGPQFIFQYYEEEERQRGNFPDRFSGHQFPNYSSELNVNALLLGDSALYLCASSSMNTEAFFGQGTRLTVV.

CDR3 DNA sequence: TGTGCCACCAGTGATTTAACAACGGAGGAAGGCACTGAAGCTTTCTTT. It yields the protein CATSDLTTEEGTEAFF. J is TRBJ1-1 and V is TRBV24-1; D remains ambiguous. The CDR3 runs 16 residues. V dropped 1 base and J dropped 4 bases, with 15 bases sitting between them. CDR1 is KGHDR and CDR2 is SFDVKD in the germline V gene.

The gene calls are TRBV2 and TRBJ1-5; possible D gene TRBD1, 5 bases. Germline-derived CDR1 and CDR2 are SNHLY and FYNNEI. V lost 0 bases, J lost 3 bases, and 6 bases lay in between. This CDR3 has 14 residues. The CDR3 reads CASSEARDNQPQHF. The CDR3 DNA follows: TGTGCCAGCAGTGAAGCCAGGGACAATCAGCCCCAGCATTTT.

V usage is TRBV10-3 and J usage is TRBJ2-7, with 8 positions matching TRBD1. CDR3 length: 17 residues. V lost 4 bases, J lost 3 bases, and 14 bases stayed unmatched. Germline V gene sequence: CDR1 ENHRY, CDR2 SYGVKD. The chain's CDR3 is CAISAGTGANAGYEQYF. In DNA form, the CDR3 reads TGTGCCATCAGTGCGGGGACAGGCGCCAATGCGGGCTACGAGCAGTACTTC.

This chain uses TRBV27 with TRBJ2-7; possible D gene TRBD2, 5 bases. CDR1 is MNHEY, CDR2 SMNVEV, per germline (reference sequence). V was cut by 2 bases and J by 3 bases, with 5 bases left in between. This CDR3 spans 12 amino acids. This CDR3 reads CASSLAGYEQYF. In DNA, the CDR3 is TGTGCCAGCAGTTTAGCGGGCTACGAGCAGTACTTC.